What follows are 8 T cell receptor beta chains derived from one specimen sequenced in a study of shared clonotypes between healthy human individuals. Produced via immunoSEQ multiplex PCR; TCRdb's table is partial and in-frame only. The sample lists around 2.3 million clones, under 97% occurring once. Sequenced input: naive CD4+ T cells sorted from blood. Subset: CD45RA+ positively selected. These receptor sequences come from a man aged 18 to 35 in good health.

CDR3 sequence: CASSLVGASGRGDTQYF. Written as DNA, the CDR3 is TGTGCCAGCAGCTTAGTAGGAGCTAGCGGGAGGGGGGATACGCAGTATTTT. The chain combines TRBV11-2 with TRBJ2-3; 12 bases map to TRBD2. Losses at the gene ends were 1 base for V and 6 bases for J; bases not matched to a gene: 8. This CDR3 contains 17 residues. Germline loops: CDR1 SGHAT, CDR2 FQNNGV.

The rearrangement uses TRBV4-3 and TRBJ1-1; no definite D call. CDR3 length: 15 residues. Deletions cut 3 bases from V and 4 bases from J, with 15 bases between. CDR1 is LGHNA and CDR2 is YSLEER in the germline V gene. CDR3 protein: CASSQREGFGTEAFF. For the CDR3, the DNA is TGCGCCAGCAGCCAGAGAGAGGGTTTTGGCACTGAAGCTTTCTTT.

The chain recombines TRBV5-1 with TRBJ2-7; a weak D match, TRBD1 (6 bases). Germline V gene data show CDR1 as SGHRS and CDR2 as YFSETQ. Trimming pared 0 bases from V and 1 base from J, leaving 11 bases between. The CDR3 consists of 15 residues. The CDR3 coding sequence is TGCGCCAGCAGCTTGGAGGTGACAGGATCCTACGAGCAGTACTTC. It is translated as CASSLEVTGSYEQYF.

The gene calls are TRBV6-5 and TRBJ2-5, with 10 bases aligning to TRBD1. The CDR3 length is 16 residues. CDR1 is MNHEY, CDR2 SVGAGI, per germline. Unmatched junction bases numbered 10, after V lost 4 bases and J lost 5 bases. The CDR3 sequence is CASSSPGQGSRETQYF. The CDR3 DNA reads as TGTGCCAGCAGTTCACCGGGACAGGGGAGTCGGGAGACCCAGTACTTC.

The chain carries TRBV6-5 and TRBJ2-1; tentatively, D is TRBD2 (6 bases). This CDR3 has 15 residues. The V end lost 8 bases, the J end lost 6 bases, and 20 bases lay between the germline ends. CDR1 is MNHEY, CDR2 SVGAGI, per germline. The CDR3 bases are TGTGCCAGCGCCCCACTGAGTGCCGGGGGCAATGAGCAGTTCTTC. Translation: CASAPLSAGGNEQFF.

For this clone: Additional DNA sequences in this sample encode the identical CDR3. The V gene is TRBV5-1, the J gene TRBJ2-7, with TRBD1 identical over 8 bases. Unmatched junction bases numbered 6, after V lost 4 bases and J lost 3 bases. This CDR3 is 14 amino acids long. The V gene's germline CDR1 is SGHRS and CDR2 YFSETQ. CDR3 in DNA: TGCGCCAGCAGCGGAGGACAGGGTTTCTACGAGCAGTACTTC. Protein product: CASSGGQGFYEQYF.

CDR3 sequence: CASSLGQKAFF. CDR3 DNA: TGTGCCAGCAGCTTAGGACAGAAAGCTTTCTTT. This rearrangement joins TRBV7-2 to TRBJ1-1; D possibly corresponds to TRBD1 (5 bases). CDR1 is SGHTA, CDR2 FQGNSA, per germline. With 1 base removed from V and 9 bases from J, the gap between germline ends came to 6 bases. The CDR3 length is 11 residues.

The chain links TRBV5-1 to TRBJ1-4; D call uncertain. Trimming stripped 5 bases from V and 4 bases from J, with 9 bases between. The germline CDR1 and CDR2 sequences are SGHRS and YFSETQ. The CDR3 has 13 residues. The CDR3 nucleotides are TGCGCCAGCAGGGAGGAGCTTAATGAAAAACTGTTTTTT. Its protein is CASREELNEKLFF.